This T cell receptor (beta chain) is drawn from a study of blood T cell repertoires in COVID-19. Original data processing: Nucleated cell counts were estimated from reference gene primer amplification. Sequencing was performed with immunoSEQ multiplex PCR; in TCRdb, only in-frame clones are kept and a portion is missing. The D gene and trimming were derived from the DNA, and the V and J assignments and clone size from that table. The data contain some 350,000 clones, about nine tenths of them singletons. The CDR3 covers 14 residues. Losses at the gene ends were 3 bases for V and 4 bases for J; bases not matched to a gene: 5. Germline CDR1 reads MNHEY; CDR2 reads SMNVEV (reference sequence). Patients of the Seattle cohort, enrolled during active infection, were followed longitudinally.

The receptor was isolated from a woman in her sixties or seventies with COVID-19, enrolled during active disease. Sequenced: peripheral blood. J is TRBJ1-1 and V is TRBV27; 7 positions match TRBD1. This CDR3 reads CASSLGTASTEAFF. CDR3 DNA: TGTGCCAGCAGTTTGGGGACAGCCTCCACTGAAGCTTTCTTT.